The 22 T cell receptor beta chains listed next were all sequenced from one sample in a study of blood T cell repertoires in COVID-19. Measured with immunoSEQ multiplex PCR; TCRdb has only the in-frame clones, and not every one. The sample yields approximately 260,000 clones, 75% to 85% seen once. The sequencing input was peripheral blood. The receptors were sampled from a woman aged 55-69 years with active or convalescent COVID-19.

The CDR3 is CAITRGLARDTQYF. CDR3 in DNA: TGTGCCATCACCCGGGGACTAGCGAGAGATACGCAGTATTTT. V is TRBV10-3 and J is TRBJ2-3; 10 bases line up with TRBD2. The CDR3 covers 14 residues. V lost 7 bases, J lost 5 bases, and 6 bases stayed unmatched. Germline CDR1 reads ENHRY; CDR2 reads SYGVKD.

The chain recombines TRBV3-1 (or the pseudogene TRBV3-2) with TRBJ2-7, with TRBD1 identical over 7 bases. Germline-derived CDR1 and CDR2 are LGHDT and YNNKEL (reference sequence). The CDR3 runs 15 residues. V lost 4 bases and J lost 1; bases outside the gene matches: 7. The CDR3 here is CASSRNRGLSYEQYF. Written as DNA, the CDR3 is TGTGCCAGCAGCCGGAACAGGGGTTTGTCCTACGAGCAGTACTTC.

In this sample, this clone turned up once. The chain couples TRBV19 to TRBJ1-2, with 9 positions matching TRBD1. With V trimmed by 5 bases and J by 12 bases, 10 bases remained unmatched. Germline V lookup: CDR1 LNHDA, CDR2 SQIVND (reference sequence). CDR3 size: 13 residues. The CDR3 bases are TGTGCCAGTAGTCCCGGACAGGGGATGTCTGACACCTTC. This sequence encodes CASSPGQGMSDTF.

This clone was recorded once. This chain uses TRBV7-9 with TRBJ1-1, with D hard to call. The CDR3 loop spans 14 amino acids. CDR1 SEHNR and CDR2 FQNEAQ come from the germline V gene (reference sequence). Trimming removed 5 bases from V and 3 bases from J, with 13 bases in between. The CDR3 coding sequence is TGTGCCAGCAGCCTAAATTTGGGCGACACTGAAGCTTTCTTT. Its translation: CASSLNLGDTEAFF.

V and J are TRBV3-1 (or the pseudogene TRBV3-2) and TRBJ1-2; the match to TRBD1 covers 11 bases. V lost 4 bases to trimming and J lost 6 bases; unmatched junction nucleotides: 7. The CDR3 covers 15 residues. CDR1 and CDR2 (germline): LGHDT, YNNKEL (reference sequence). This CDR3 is CASSPQDRGPNGYTF. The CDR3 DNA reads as TGTGCCAGCAGCCCCCAGGACAGGGGGCCTAATGGCTACACCTTC.

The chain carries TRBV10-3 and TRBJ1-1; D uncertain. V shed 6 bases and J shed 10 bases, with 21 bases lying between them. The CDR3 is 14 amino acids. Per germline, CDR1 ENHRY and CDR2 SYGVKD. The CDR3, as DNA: TGTGCCATCAGCCCCGCCATTTTAAGGGAGGGAGCTTTCTTT. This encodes CAISPAILREGAFF.

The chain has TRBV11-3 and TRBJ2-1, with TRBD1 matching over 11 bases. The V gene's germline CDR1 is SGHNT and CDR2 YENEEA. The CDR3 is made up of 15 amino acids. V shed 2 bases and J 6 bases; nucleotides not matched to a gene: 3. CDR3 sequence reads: CASSLRTGGLNEQFF. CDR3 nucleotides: TGTGCCAGCAGCTTAAGGACAGGGGGCCTCAATGAGCAGTTCTTC.

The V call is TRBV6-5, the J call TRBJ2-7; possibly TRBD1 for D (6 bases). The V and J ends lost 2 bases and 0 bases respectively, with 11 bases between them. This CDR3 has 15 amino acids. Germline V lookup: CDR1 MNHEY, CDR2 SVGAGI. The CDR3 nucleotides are TGTGCCAGCAGTTACGGGGGCCTGAGCTCCTACGAGCAGTACTTC. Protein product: CASSYGGLSSYEQYF.

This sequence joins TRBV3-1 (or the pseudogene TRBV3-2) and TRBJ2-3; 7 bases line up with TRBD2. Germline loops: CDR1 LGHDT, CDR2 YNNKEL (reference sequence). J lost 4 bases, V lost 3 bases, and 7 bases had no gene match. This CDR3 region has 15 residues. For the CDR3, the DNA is TGTGCCAGCAGCCACTATCAGCGGGGCGCAGATACGCAGTATTTT. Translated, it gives CASSHYQRGADTQYF.

CDR3 nucleotides: TGTGCCAGCAGCCCGACAGGTCTGGTGAACTATGGCTACACCTTC. Its translation is CASSPTGLVNYGYTF. The chain links TRBV4-2 to TRBJ1-2; TRBD1 is a possible D gene (6 bases). The germline V gene encodes CDR1 LGHNA and CDR2 YNFKEQ. V shed 4 bases and J shed 2 bases, with 14 bases lying between them. This CDR3 spans 15 amino acids.

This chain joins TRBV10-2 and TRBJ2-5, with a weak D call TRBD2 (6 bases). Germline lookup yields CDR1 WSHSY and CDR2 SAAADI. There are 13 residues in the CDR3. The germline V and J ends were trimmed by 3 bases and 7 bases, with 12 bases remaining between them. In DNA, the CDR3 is TGCGCCAGCAGTGAAGGGTGGGGAGGGACCCAGTACTTC. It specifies CASSEGWGGTQYF.

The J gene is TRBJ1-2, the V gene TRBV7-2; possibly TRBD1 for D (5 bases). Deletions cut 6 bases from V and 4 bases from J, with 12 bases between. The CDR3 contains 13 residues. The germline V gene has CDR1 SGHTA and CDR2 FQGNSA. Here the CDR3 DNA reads TGTGCCAGCAGGCGGCAGGGAAGCTATGGCTACACCTTC. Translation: CASRRQGSYGYTF.

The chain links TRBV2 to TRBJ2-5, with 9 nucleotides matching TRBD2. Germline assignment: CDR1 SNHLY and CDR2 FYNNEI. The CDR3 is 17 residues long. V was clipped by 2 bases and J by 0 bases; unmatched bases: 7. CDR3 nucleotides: TGTGCCAGCAGTGAATTGGGCGGGGGGGAGTACCAAGAGACCCAGTACTTC. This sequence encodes CASSELGGGEYQETQYF.

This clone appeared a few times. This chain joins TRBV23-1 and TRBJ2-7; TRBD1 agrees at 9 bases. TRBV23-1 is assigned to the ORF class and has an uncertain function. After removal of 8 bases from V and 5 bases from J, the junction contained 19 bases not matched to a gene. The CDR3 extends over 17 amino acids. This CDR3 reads CASLKVQGAPSRHEQYF. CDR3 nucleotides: TGCGCCAGCCTAAAAGTACAGGGGGCCCCCAGCCGTCACGAGCAGTACTTC.

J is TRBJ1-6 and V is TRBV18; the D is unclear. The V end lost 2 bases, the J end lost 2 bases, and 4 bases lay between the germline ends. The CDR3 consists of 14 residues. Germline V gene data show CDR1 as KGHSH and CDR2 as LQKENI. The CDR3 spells CASSPGAYNSPLHF. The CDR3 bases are TGTGCCAGCTCACCAGGAGCCTATAATTCACCCCTCCACTTT.

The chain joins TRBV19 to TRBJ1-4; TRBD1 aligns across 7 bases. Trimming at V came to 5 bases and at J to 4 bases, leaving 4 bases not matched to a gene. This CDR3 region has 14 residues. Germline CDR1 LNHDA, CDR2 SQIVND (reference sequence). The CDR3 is CASSSTGINEKLFF. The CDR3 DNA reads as TGTGCCAGTAGTTCGACAGGGATTAATGAAAAACTGTTTTTT.

In DNA form, the CDR3 reads TGTGCCTGGAACCACTGGCGGGGGGCGCCAAGGGATACGCAGTATTTT. It is translated as CAWNHWRGAPRDTQYF. The rearrangement joins TRBV30 to TRBJ2-3, with 8 bases aligning to TRBD2. The CDR3 totals 16 residues. Unmatched junction bases numbered 15, after V lost 4 bases and J lost 6 bases. From germline, CDR1 is GTSNPN and CDR2 SVGIG (reference sequence).

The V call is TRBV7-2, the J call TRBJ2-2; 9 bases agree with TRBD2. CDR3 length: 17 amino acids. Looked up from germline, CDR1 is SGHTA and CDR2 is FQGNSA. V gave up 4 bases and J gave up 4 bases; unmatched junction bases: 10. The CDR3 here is CASSSPAGLASTGELFF. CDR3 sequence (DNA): TGTGCCAGCAGCTCCCCCGCGGGACTAGCCTCCACCGGGGAGCTGTTTTTT.

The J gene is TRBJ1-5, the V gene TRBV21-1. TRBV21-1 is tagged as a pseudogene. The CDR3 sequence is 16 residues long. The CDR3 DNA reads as TGTGCCAGCAGCAAAATGCGGCAGCGTGGTCATCAGCCCCAGCATTTT. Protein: CASSKMRQRGHQPQHF.

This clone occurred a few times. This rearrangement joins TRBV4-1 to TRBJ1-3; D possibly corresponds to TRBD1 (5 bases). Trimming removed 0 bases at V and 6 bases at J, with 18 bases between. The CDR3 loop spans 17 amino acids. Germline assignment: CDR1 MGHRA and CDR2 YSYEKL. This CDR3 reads CASSQDRAGTWVNTIYF. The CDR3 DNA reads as TGCGCCAGCAGCCAAGATCGTGCAGGGACTTGGGTAAACACCATATATTTT.

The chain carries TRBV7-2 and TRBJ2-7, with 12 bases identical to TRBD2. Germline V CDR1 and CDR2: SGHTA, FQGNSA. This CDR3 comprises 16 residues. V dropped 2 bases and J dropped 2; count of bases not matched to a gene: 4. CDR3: CASSLTASGGAYEQYF. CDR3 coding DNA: TGTGCCAGCAGCTTAACGGCTAGCGGGGGGGCCTACGAGCAGTACTTC.

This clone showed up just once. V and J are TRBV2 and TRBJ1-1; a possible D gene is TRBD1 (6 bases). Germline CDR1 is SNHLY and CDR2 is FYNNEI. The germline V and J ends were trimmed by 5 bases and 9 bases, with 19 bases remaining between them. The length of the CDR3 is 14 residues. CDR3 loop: CASSNQGTFTQAFF. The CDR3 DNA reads TGTGCCAGCAGTAATCAGGGGACCTTTACCCAAGCTTTCTTT.